The 11 T cell receptor beta chains presented below share a single source sample, sequenced in a study of OX40 agonist ivuxolimab in advanced cancers. Generated by immunoSEQ multiplex PCR, the TCRdb table keeps only in-frame clones and is missing some. The sample holds 55,000 to 80,000 clones; roughly 86% are singletons and the top ten take 2% to 2.5%. The sequencing used CD4+ or CD8+ T cells sorted from blood, collected in a trial of the OX40 agonist ivuxolimab. The receptors originated from an adult with an advanced solid tumor such as melanoma, head and neck, liver or kidney cancer.

The V gene is TRBV5-1, the J gene TRBJ2-3; D tentatively reads TRBD1 or TRBD2 (5 bases each). The CDR3 is 14 amino acids. With 3 bases removed from V and 1 base from J, the gap between germline ends came to 9 bases. CDR1 and CDR2 from the germline V gene are SGHRS and YFSETQ. CDR3 sequence reads: CASSWDERTDTQYF. The CDR3, as DNA: TGCGCCAGCAGCTGGGACGAGCGCACAGATACGCAGTATTTT.

The CDR3 spells CASSLVSGGVQPQHF. For the CDR3, the DNA is TGTGCCAGCAGCTTAGTTTCAGGGGGCGTCCAGCCCCAGCATTTT. This rearrangement joins TRBV11-2 to TRBJ1-5; 8 positions agree with TRBD1. CDR3 length: 15 residues. With V trimmed by 1 base and J by 7 bases, 6 bases remained unmatched. Germline-derived CDR1 and CDR2 are SGHAT and FQNNGV.

This clone appeared a few times. This chain connects TRBV28 to TRBJ1-2; 10 bases are a match to TRBD1. The V segment lost 6 bases and the J segment 4 bases; nucleotides outside the gene matches: 5. Germline V CDR1 and CDR2: MDHEN, SYDVKM. The CDR3 covers 14 residues. The CDR3 DNA sequence: TGTGCCAGCAGATCGGGACAGGGGACCTATGGCTACACCTTC. It translates to CASRSGQGTYGYTF.

The CDR3 nucleotides are TGCGCCAGCAGCCGCCGGGAGGGCGGCTTCTCCTACGAGCAGTACTTC. Translation: CASSRREGGFSYEQYF. The chain combines TRBV4-1 with TRBJ2-7, with 8 positions matching TRBD2. V shed 4 bases, J shed 0 bases, and the junction held 8 bases outside the gene matches. Germline-derived CDR1 and CDR2 are MGHRA and YSYEKL. The CDR3 has 16 residues.

Only one count was recorded for this clone. The V gene is TRBV14, the J gene TRBJ2-5; possible D gene TRBD1, 6 bases. CDR1 and CDR2 from the germline V gene are SGHDN and FVKESK. The ends were cut back, 4 bases at V and 5 bases at J, with 17 bases in the middle. This CDR3 spans 15 amino acids. Here the CDR3 DNA reads TGTGCCAGCAGCCGCAAACAGGGTAGAGGCGAGACCCAGTACTTC. Amino acid sequence: CASSRKQGRGETQYF.

The rearrangement uses TRBV2 and TRBJ2-7; 10 bases are a match to TRBD1. This CDR3 region has 15 residues. Germline V gene lookup returns CDR1 SNHLY and CDR2 FYNNEI. Unmatched junction bases numbered 4, after V lost 2 bases and J lost 3 bases. The CDR3, as DNA: TGTGCCAGCAGTGAACGGGGGACAGGGGTCTACGAGCAGTACTTC. Translation gives CASSERGTGVYEQYF.

In its sample, this clone was seen a few times. The chain employs TRBV7-6 and TRBJ2-1; D unresolved. Trimming pared 5 bases from V and 5 bases from J, leaving 10 bases between. There are 13 residues in the CDR3. In germline, CDR1 is SGHVS, CDR2 FNYEAQ. CDR3 residues: CASSPYGHNEQFF. The CDR3 nucleotides are TGTGCCAGCAGCCCTTACGGCCACAATGAGCAGTTCTTC.

The rearrangement links TRBV7-2 to TRBJ1-1; the D is unclear. CDR3 length equals 15 residues. The V gene's germline CDR1 is SGHTA and CDR2 FQGNSA. V lost 5 bases to trimming and J lost 4 bases, with 17 bases between them. In DNA form, the CDR3 reads TGTGCCAGCAGCCTATCCTTCGGGGTAGGCACTGAAGCTTTCTTT. It specifies CASSLSFGVGTEAFF. Based on the CDR3 plus reference TRBV7-2 and TRBJ1-1, the full variable domain is GAGVSQSPSNKVTEKGKDVELRCDPISGHTALYWYRQSLGQGLEFLIYFQGNSAPDKSGLPSDRFSAERTGGSVSTLTIQRTQQEDSAVYLCASSLSFGVGTEAFFGQGTRLTVV.

J is TRBJ2-1 and V is TRBV29-1, with D unresolved. Germline V gives CDR1 SQVTM, CDR2 ANQGSEA. The CDR3 sequence is 13 residues long. The V and J ends lost 3 bases and 1 base respectively, with 7 bases between them. CDR3 coding DNA: TGCAGCGTTGACGTCGTTTCCTACAATGAGCAGTTCTTC. The encoded protein is CSVDVVSYNEQFF.

The genes are TRBV21-1 and TRBJ2-7. TRBV21-1 represents a pseudogene. The CDR3 runs to 15 residues. The CDR3 here is CASSNGDLRPYEQYF. CDR3 sequence (DNA): TGTGCCAGCAGCAATGGGGACCTTCGACCCTACGAGCAGTACTTC.

In regard to this clone: Mismatch with germline at one junction end may stem from a read error. The V gene is TRBV30, the J gene TRBJ2-3; 13 bases are a match to TRBD2. Looked up from germline, CDR1 is GTSNPN and CDR2 is SVGIG (reference sequence). This CDR3 spans 12 amino acids. CDR3 sequence (DNA): TGTGCTTTTACCCAGGGGGGGACTAGCGGGACTTTT. Amino acid sequence: CAFTQGGTSGTF.